This is a list of T cell receptor beta chains from one sample in a study of CD8+CD57+ T cells in acquired aplastic anemia. Each CDR3 protein is one row after TCRdb ran MiXCR on the reads. The sample carries about 160,000 distinct CDR3 sequences, about 64% recorded once. The source material was sorted CD4+, CD8+, or CD8+CD57+ T cells (not recorded which) from PBMCs. These receptors came from a human donor with aplastic anemia. CDR3s leave out the opening cysteine and the closing phenylalanine or tryptophan.

j_call v_call cdr3_aa
TRBJ2-7 TRBV29-1 SVADRVSSYEQY
TRBJ2-7 TRBV5-1 ASSPDRVGGEQY
TRBJ1-2 TRBV24-1 ATSDVGLNYGYT
TRBJ2-5 TRBV24-1 ATSGTRQGQETQY
TRBJ1-1 TRBV9 ASTRGGNTEAF
TRBJ2-5 TRBV29-1 SVVILPTETQY
TRBJ2-3 TRBV10-3 AISVGTGSADTQY
TRBJ2-3 TRBV19 ASSIGDGASDTQY
TRBJ1-6 TRBV6-2/TRBV6-3 ASSRKDRGRGPPLH
TRBJ2-2 TRBV9 ASSVLSGELF
TRBJ2-5 TRBV15 ATSRDRGIGETQY
TRBJ2-2 TRBV9 ASSVGSANTGELF
TRBJ2-3 TRBV10-1 ASSERDPSTDTQY
TRBJ2-3 TRBV20-1 SAPSGGGTDTQY
TRBJ1-1 TRBV5-8 ASSLWAKVGQGDTEAF
TRBJ1-1 TRBV5-1 ASSLRVNTEAF
TRBJ2-1 TRBV20-1 SARDSSDTEQF
TRBJ1-3 TRBV29-1 SVEDWGRVGNTIY
TRBJ1-3 TRBV5-1 ASSPFWRGAGNTIY
TRBJ2-5 TRBV5-1 ATRQGQETQY
TRBJ2-7 TRBV5-6 ASSLEFAPFYEQY
TRBJ1-6 TRBV19 ASSIGRQIYNSPLH
TRBJ2-5 TRBV7-2 ASSLSRQQETQY
TRBJ2-3 TRBV5-6 ASSFLSAGTDTQY
TRBJ2-1 TRBV6-5 ASWVTVYEQF
TRBJ2-7 TRBV20-1 SANQRGLYEQY
TRBJ1-1 TRBV2 ASSAYVGTEAF
TRBJ1-5 TRBV2 ASSAGTVNQPQH
TRBJ1-2 TRBV29-1 SVGPAVHGYT
TRBJ2-2 TRBV7-3 ASSLPAGELF
TRBJ2-7 TRBV2 ASRGGGRSRIKPYEQY
TRBJ2-1 TRBV7-2 ASSPNGQGEQF
TRBJ2-1 TRBV6-4 ASKGGGAQDEQF
TRBJ2-2 TRBV10-3 AIMAPQRTGELF
TRBJ2-7 TRBV7-8 ASSFFRAGGAYEQY
TRBJ1-5 TRBV7-9 ASSFVGTGNQPQH
TRBJ2-1 TRBV20-1 SAQLDLTWDEQF
TRBJ2-1 TRBV4-2 ASSSFYICSAPGSGDRNEQF